This T cell receptor (beta chain) was retrieved from a study of shared clonotypes between healthy human individuals (dated by TCRdb to the early 2020s). In terms of the full investigation: Two women and a few men aged 18 to 49 years were included in the cohort. To estimate repertoire size and how much clonotype sharing occurs between individuals, the study deeply sequenced the blood TCR repertoires of five healthy adults. Between about 0.85 and 9.5 billion PBMCs per donor were obtained by leukapheresis. For each donor, CD4 naive and CD4 memory were each given three plates, CD8 naive was given two plates, and CD8 memory was given one plate. Libraries were prepared and TCR repertoires were sequenced by different laboratories using diverse techniques, in order to increase sequencing depth and limit assay-specific biases. On the study overall, not on this receptor specifically: Even with the large sequencing depth, rarefaction of the sorted-subset datasets indicated that sequencing was incomplete. Naive subsets generally had larger estimated clonotype richness than memory subsets did. Sharing across a few donors was observed for approximately 5% of naive CD4, around 3.5% of naive CD8, roughly 2.4% of memory CD4, and about 0.39% of memory CD8 clonotypes. The genetic and exposure-history diversity represented was limited by the small number of donors. Compared with non-shared clonotypes, clonotypes shared by all four sorted-subset donors had higher generation probabilities. Based on pairwise subsampling, the degree of clonotype sharing among donors was expected to be affected by sequencing depth. Sampling was restricted to blood, and TCR repertoires in tissue are likely to differ from TCR repertoires in blood.

Using the deep immunoSEQ assay, multiplex PCR amplified TCR CDR3 regions from genomic DNA. For each cell subset, the extracted genomic DNA was distributed evenly across all wells of several immunoSEQ 96-well plates, and each plate served as one replicate. For sorted subsets, each replicate PCR was loaded with 200 ng genomic DNA, equivalent to 25,000 to 30,000 T cell genomes. Purified libraries were quantified with a Qubit 3.0 fluorometer, sized on a Bioanalyzer 2100, and re-quantified with the KAPA Library Quantification kit. A separate single-read 150-cycle Illumina NextSeq 550 flow cell was used to sequence each immunoSEQ 96-well plate. The original methods were these. Because the immunoSEQ output included only junctional sequences and no quality scores, the filtering could not be the same as the filtering used for full-length reads. Sequences were annotated with PyIR, a Python wrapper for IgBLAST v1.9, and V/J genes and CDR3 were assigned using IMGT germline references. Reads with weak V/J assignments (E-value above 1e-6), missing CDR3, stop codons, out-of-frame junctions, or ambiguous translated residues were removed. V3J clonotypes were defined as sequences sharing the same inferred V gene, J gene, and CDR3 amino acid sequence. Percentage overlap between repertoires was calculated by dividing the number of shared unique clonotypes by the size of the smaller repertoire. Three approaches were used to assess repertoire richness: RTK rarefaction, the Chao1 estimator, and Recon v2.1 estimates of unobserved clonotypes. Generation probabilities were computed with OLGA for all TCRbeta clonotypes obtained by the gDNA method from several donors. Held by TCRdb, this immuneACCESS table contains in-frame sequences only and omits some clones. Under half of the omission traces to an unresolved V gene where checked; the cause of the rest is unknown. That table supplies the V and J calls and clone size; D and trimming were determined from the DNA. This sample lists over 2 million clones; roughly 94% were detected once. More than 0.1% of the sample rests with the top ten.

V ends up 4 bases short and J 8 bases short, with an unmatched junction base count of 6. Reading from cysteine to phenylalanine, the CDR3 counts 14 amino acids. Kept here is only the CDR3 DNA, which spans 42 bases and is read in frame from base 1. CDR1 and CDR2 are read off the germline V gene as LGHNA and YSLEER. Details on this clone: Its antigen remains undetermined. The input lacks base qualities; no much larger clone sits a single base away.

The donors were healthy, HIV-negative adults with no recently reported acute infections or vaccinations. Every donor was a Caucasian adult living in Nashville, Tennessee, USA. Magnetic negative selection was used to enrich CD4+ T cells, after which naive cells were positively selected on CD45RA and the negative fraction became the memory subset. After blood collection by leukapheresis, PBMCs were isolated using Ficoll-Histopaque density gradient centrifugation and then cryopreserved in the vapor phase of liquid nitrogen. Purity and quantity of every magnetically sorted T cell population were checked by analytical flow cytometry. Genomic DNA was isolated from each sorted fraction and quantified by UV absorbance on a Nanodrop 2000c.

This sequence originates from a man aged 18-30 years in good health. The sequence links TRBV4-3 to TRBJ2-1, with 9 bases aligning to TRBD2. Source material: naive CD4+ T cells sorted from blood. The meaning of the sample's cell subset or site label: CD45RA+ positively selected. CDR3 protein: CASSLLGLAHEQFF. Here is the DNA: TGCGCCAGCAGCCTCTTGGGACTAGCCCATGAGCAGTTCTTC.